This is a list of T cell receptor beta chains from one sample in a study of T cells after yellow fever vaccination. TCRdb re-called the 5' RACE reads through MiXCR, storing one row per CDR3 protein. The sample has 70,000 or so distinct CDR3 sequences; 5.9% are singletons. The sample here was CD4+ T cells sorted from PBMCs, taken roughly 14 days after the first yellow fever vaccination. These receptors were taken from a man between 18 and 35 years old who received the YFV17D yellow fever vaccine. CDR3s include the opening cysteine and the closing phenylalanine or tryptophan. A D gene is named only where the DNA matches it firmly. Size is omitted from some rows. Given values are once, few, many or a class for expanded clones.

D,V,size,J,DNA,CDR3
TRBD1,TRBV7-2,many,TRBJ1-6,TGTGCCAGCAGCCCTAGGGGACAGGGGACTTCACCCCTCCACTTT,CASSPRGQGTSPLHF
-,TRBV7-2,many,TRBJ2-2,TGTGCCAGCAGCGTGACAGGGAGGCTCACCGGGGAGCTGTTTTTT,CASSVTGRLTGELFF
TRBD1,TRBV5-8,few,TRBJ1-1,TGTGCCAGCAGCAGTAGACAGGGGAGGGGGAACACTGAAGCTTTCTTT,CASSSRQGRGNTEAFF
-,TRBV5-1,many,TRBJ1-4,TGCGCCAGCAGCTTGCAGGGCGATCAGGAAAAACTGTTTTTT,CASSLQGDQEKLFF
-,TRBV5-1,many,TRBJ2-7,TGCGCCAGCAGCTTGGGAGTTGGGCAGTACTTC,CASSLGVGQYF
TRBD1,TRBV14,many,TRBJ1-1,TGTGCCAGCAGCCGAAGGACAGGGTTCGTAACTGAAGCTTTCTTT,CASSRRTGFVTEAFF
TRBD1,TRBV19,-,TRBJ1-2,TGTGCCAGTATGGCCACCGGGACAGGGAACTATGGCTACACCTTC,CASMATGTGNYGYTF
TRBD2,TRBV7-2,many,TRBJ2-3,TGTGCCAGCAGCTTCAGACTAGCGGGGGGCACAGATACGCAGTATTTT,CASSFRLAGGTDTQYF
-,TRBV27,many,TRBJ1-1,TGTGCCAGCAGGCAAGGGGTGGTGAACACTGAAGCTTTCTTT,CASRQGVVNTEAFF
TRBD1,TRBV29-1,many,TRBJ1-2,TGCAGCGTGGAGGGGGCGGGCGGCTACACCTTC,CSVEGAGGYTF
-,TRBV13,many,TRBJ2-3,TGTGCCAGCAGCTTAGCCCCTCCGGGGCGGGGCTACACAGATACGCAGTATTTT,CASSLAPPGRGYTDTQYF
-,TRBV24-1,many,TRBJ1-2,TGTGCCACCAGTGATGCCTACTCGGATGGCTACACCTTC,CATSDAYSDGYTF
-,TRBV5-1,many,TRBJ2-7,TGCGCCAGCAGCTTGGATGGCAGACAAAGCTCCTACGAGCAGTACTTC,CASSLDGRQSSYEQYF
-,TRBV12-3/TRBV12-4,many,TRBJ1-5,TGTGCCAGCGGGTTCAGCAGCAATCAGCCCCAGCATTTT,CASGFSSNQPQHF
-,TRBV7-9,many,TRBJ2-7,TGTGCCAGCAGCCTAGACTTCGACGAGCAGTACTTC,CASSLDFDEQYF
-,TRBV4-3,many,TRBJ1-4,TGCGCCAGCAGCCAAGTTGTTGTGGCCCAAAGGAAACTGTTTTTT,CASSQVVVAQRKLFF
-,TRBV20-1,many,TRBJ1-4,TGCAGTGCTAGAGAAGGGTTGTATGGAAAACTGTTTTTT,CSAREGLYGKLFF
-,TRBV4-2,many,TRBJ1-2,TGTGCCAGCAGCCAAGTCGCGGAAGTTTATGGCTACACCTTC,CASSQVAEVYGYTF
TRBD2,TRBV15,many,TRBJ2-3,TGTGCCACCAGCAGAGAGCGGGGGGGGGATACGCAGTATTTT,CATSRERGGDTQYF
TRBD2,TRBV5-1,many,TRBJ2-5,TGCGCCAGCAGCTTTAGCGGGGGGGCCCGAGAGACCCAGTACTTC,CASSFSGGARETQYF
TRBD2,TRBV2,many,TRBJ2-5,TGTGCCAGCAGTGCGGGAGGGACTAGGGAGACCCAGTACTTC,CASSAGGTRETQYF
-,TRBV7-2,many,TRBJ2-1,TGTGCCAGCAGCTTATTGGACAATTACAATGAGCAGTTCTTC,CASSLLDNYNEQFF
-,TRBV5-1,-,TRBJ1-1,TGCGCCAGCGTCCTAGGGGGAGCCGACACTGAAGCTTTCTTT,CASVLGGADTEAFF
TRBD1,TRBV19,many,TRBJ2-7,TGTGCCAGTAGTTCACTCCGCCGGACAGGGGGTCCCTACGAGCAGTACTTC,CASSSLRRTGGPYEQYF
-,TRBV12-3/TRBV12-4,many,TRBJ1-3,TGTGCCAGCAGTTTACGCTCTGGAAACACCATATATTTT,CASSLRSGNTIYF
-,TRBV7-3,many,TRBJ1-6,TGTGCCAGCAGCTCCGGTCGATATTCACCCCTCCACTTT,CASSSGRYSPLHF
-,TRBV4-3,many,TRBJ1-6,TGCGCCAGCAGCCAACCACAGGGACGAGGTTCACCCCTCCACTTT,CASSQPQGRGSPLHF
-,TRBV7-2,many,TRBJ1-5,TGTGCCAGCAGAGTAGTTGGGGGGCAGGATCAGCCCCAGCATTTT,CASRVVGGQDQPQHF
-,TRBV5-1,many,TRBJ2-5,TGCGCCAGCAGCCCGCCGAGGGCTGAGACCCAGTACTTC,CASSPPRAETQYF
-,TRBV12-3/TRBV12-4,many,TRBJ1-2,TGTGCCAGCAGGGACGAGGACGGTGCTGGAGGCTACACCTTC,CASRDEDGAGGYTF
-,TRBV11-2,many,TRBJ1-1,TGTGCCAGCAGCTTCCCGGGAGCTGAAGCTTTCTTT,CASSFPGAEAFF
-,TRBV5-1,many,TRBJ2-5,TGCGCCAGCAGCTTGGCCTTCAGGCCAGAGGAGACCCAGTACTTC,CASSLAFRPEETQYF
TRBD1,TRBV5-1,many,TRBJ1-2,TGCGCCAGCAGCCAGGGACAGGGGAGTCGGGTCTACACCTTC,CASSQGQGSRVYTF
-,TRBV5-1,many,TRBJ2-2,TGCGCCAGCAGCTTGCTCTACCTATCCGGGGAGCTGTTTTTT,CASSLLYLSGELFF
-,TRBV5-1,many,TRBJ2-5,TGCGCCAGCAGCTTGATGTTGGGTGGCCAAGAGACCCAGTACTTC,CASSLMLGGQETQYF
-,TRBV6-2/TRBV6-3,many,TRBJ2-2,TGTGCCAGCCGGTACCATGAGAACACCGGGGAGCTGTTTTTT,CASRYHENTGELFF
TRBD1,TRBV11-3,many,TRBJ2-1,TGTGCCAGCAGCTTAGGGGACAGGGGTGGGAATGAGCAGTTCTTC,CASSLGDRGGNEQFF
TRBD1,TRBV9,many,TRBJ2-2,TGTGCCAGCAGCCAAACCCCGGACAGGGCCACCGGGGAGCTGTTTTTT,CASSQTPDRATGELFF
-,TRBV7-2,many,TRBJ1-1,TGTGCCAGCAGCTTAGTCGGCAGGGAAGCTTTCTTT,CASSLVGREAFF
-,TRBV18,many,TRBJ1-3,TGTGCCAGCTCAAAGTCCGCGGCTGGAAACACCATATATTTT,CASSKSAAGNTIYF
TRBD2,TRBV5-1,many,TRBJ2-3,TGCGCCAGCAGCTCGGGGGGGGTCAACACAGATACGCAGTATTTT,CASSSGGVNTDTQYF
-,TRBV5-4,many,TRBJ2-3,TGTGCCAGCAGCTTGGGGCCTTCCAAGACAGATACGCAGTATTTT,CASSLGPSKTDTQYF
TRBD2,TRBV7-9,many,TRBJ2-1,TGTGCCAGCAGCTCCGGGACTAGCGGGGTGAATGAGCAGTTCTTC,CASSSGTSGVNEQFF
-,TRBV30,few,TRBJ1-2,TGTGCCTGGAGTGTACGGGGTAACTATGGCTACACCTTC,CAWSVRGNYGYTF
-,TRBV19,many,TRBJ2-2,TGTGCCAGTAGGCTTCGGGCAAGTACAGAGGGGGGCACCGGGGAGCTGTTTTTT,CASRLRASTEGGTGELFF
-,TRBV4-3,many,TRBJ2-7,TGCGCCAGCAGCCAAGAGTGGAGGGGGGGCTACGAGCAGTACTTC,CASSQEWRGGYEQYF
-,TRBV7-6,many,TRBJ2-5,TGTGCCAGCAGCTTAAGTGAAACTCGGGAGACCCAGTACTTC,CASSLSETRETQYF